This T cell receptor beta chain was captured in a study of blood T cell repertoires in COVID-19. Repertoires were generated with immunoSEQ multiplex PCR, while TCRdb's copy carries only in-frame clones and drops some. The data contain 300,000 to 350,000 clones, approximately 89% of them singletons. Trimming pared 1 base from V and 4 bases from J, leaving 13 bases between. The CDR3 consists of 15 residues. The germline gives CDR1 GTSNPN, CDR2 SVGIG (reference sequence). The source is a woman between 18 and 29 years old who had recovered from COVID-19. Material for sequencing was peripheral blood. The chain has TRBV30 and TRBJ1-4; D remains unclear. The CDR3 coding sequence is TGTGCCTGGAGTGAAGAGGGCCTCCTTAATGAAAAACTGTTTTTT. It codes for CAWSEEGLLNEKLFF.